The 17 T cell receptor beta chains below come from one sample, sequenced in a study of cytomegalovirus exposure and HLA in healthy donors. Researchers ran the PCR with 60 Vbeta and 13 Jbeta primers. Sequenced by immunoSEQ multiplex PCR; TCRdb stores in-frame clones only, minus some. The table includes 120,000 or so clones, 80% detected once. Sequences were obtained from PBMCs. The receptors come from a female donor in good health and CMV-seropositive.

The DNA for the CDR3 is TGCGCCAGCAGCTTGGACAGACCCCTCAATGAGCAGTTCTTC. This gives the protein CASSLDRPLNEQFF. The rearrangement links TRBV5-1 to TRBJ2-1, with D uncertain. The CDR3 totals 14 residues. The germline gives CDR1 SGHRS, CDR2 YFSETQ. V lost 0 bases, J lost 6 bases, and 10 bases lay in between.

This clone appeared once. This chain connects TRBV18 to TRBJ2-1, with 9 bases lining up with TRBD2. The V gene end was trimmed by 0 bases and the J gene end by 4 bases; junction bases not matched to a gene: 7. CDR3 length: 17 residues. Germline V lookup: CDR1 KGHSH, CDR2 LQKENI. CDR3 loop: CASSPPGTAGGYNEQFF. The CDR3 bases are TGTGCCAGCTCACCACCGGGGACAGCGGGGGGATACAATGAGCAGTTCTTC.

This sequence joins TRBV4-1 and TRBJ1-2; 7 bases fit TRBD1. The ends lost 1 base at V and 3 bases at J; junction bases unmatched: 2. The CDR3 is made up of 14 amino acids. CDR1 and CDR2 (germline): MGHRA, YSYEKL. In nucleotides, the CDR3 is TGCGCCAGCAGCCAAGCAGACAGGGACTATGGCTACACCTTC. Protein: CASSQADRDYGYTF.

V and J are TRBV18 and TRBJ1-5, with no clear D. Germline V gives CDR1 KGHSH, CDR2 LQKENI. The CDR3 is 15 amino acids. V gave up 6 bases and J gave up 6 bases, with 18 bases separating them. The CDR3 coding sequence is TGTGCCAGCTCGCCTCGGGAGGGCTCGGGTCAGCCCCAGCATTTT. It is translated as CASSPREGSGQPQHF. The variable domain in full, completed from reference TRBV18 and TRBJ1-5, reads NAGVMQNPRHLVRRRGQEARLRCSPMKGHSHVYWYRQLPEEGLKFMVYLQKENIIDESGMPKERFSAEFPKEGPSILRIQQVVRGDSAAYFCASSPREGSGQPQHFGDGTRLSIL.

The rearrangement links TRBV9 to TRBJ2-1, with D tentatively TRBD2 (6 bases). The ends were cut back, 1 base at V and 4 bases at J, with 15 bases in the middle. The CDR3 consists of 16 residues. Per germline, CDR1 SGDLS and CDR2 YYNGEE. CDR3 loop: CASSVPIPGSYNEQFF. The CDR3 DNA is TGTGCCAGCAGCGTACCTATCCCCGGGAGTTACAATGAGCAGTTCTTC.

This chain links TRBV19 with TRBJ1-4; D gene uncertain. Germline V gives CDR1 LNHDA, CDR2 SQIVND (reference sequence). CDR3 length: 16 amino acids. V lost 5 bases to trimming and J lost 5 bases, with 18 bases between them. CDR3 coding DNA: TGTGCCAGTAGTGTTTCCCCCACATCAGAAAATGAAAAACTGTTTTTT. It encodes CASSVSPTSENEKLFF.

This chain uses TRBV2 with TRBJ1-3; D may be TRBD1 (6 bases). The germline CDR1 and CDR2 sequences are SNHLY and FYNNEI. The CDR3 has 15 residues. The germline V and J ends were trimmed by 8 bases and 4 bases, with 18 bases remaining between them. CDR3 region: CASGPTGSRGNTIYF. The CDR3, as DNA: TGTGCCAGCGGTCCCACAGGGTCAAGGGGAAACACCATATATTTT.

V usage is TRBV4-1 and J usage is TRBJ2-3; 9 bases are shared with TRBD2. J was trimmed by 3 bases and V by 1 base; bases with no gene match: 5. Germline V gene data show CDR1 as MGHRA and CDR2 as YSYEKL. This CDR3 region has 16 residues. The CDR3 DNA reads TGCGCCAGCAGCCAAGTACCAGCGGGGGGTACAGATACGCAGTATTTT. It is translated as CASSQVPAGGTDTQYF.

The chain joins TRBV29-1 to TRBJ1-3, with TRBD1 matching 7 bases. The V gene's germline CDR1 is SQVTM and CDR2 ANQGSEA. V trimming: 7 bases; J trimming: 2 bases; junction bases outside the gene matches: 11. The CDR3 runs to 15 residues. CDR3 DNA sequence: TGCAGCGCAACAGGGGAACTAGGCGCTGGAAACACCATATATTTT. Protein product: CSATGELGAGNTIYF.

The CDR3 DNA follows: TGCGCCAGCAGCCTCGTCCTAGCGGGGAGACCTCAAGAGACCCAGTACTTC. This sequence encodes CASSLVLAGRPQETQYF. This chain uses TRBV4-1 with TRBJ2-5; 9 nucleotides agree with TRBD2. J gave up 2 bases and V 4 bases, and 11 bases lay outside the gene matches. Germline V gene data show CDR1 as MGHRA and CDR2 as YSYEKL. This CDR3 spans 17 amino acids.

This clone was counted a few times. The J gene is TRBJ2-5, the V gene TRBV14, with TRBD1 matching 9 bases. Per germline, CDR1 SGHDN and CDR2 FVKESK. The CDR3 sequence is 16 residues long. After removal of 2 bases from V and 1 base from J, the junction contained 5 bases not matched to a gene. CDR3 protein: CASSQRGTGPQETQYF. The DNA for the CDR3 is TGTGCCAGCAGCCAAAGGGGGACAGGGCCCCAAGAGACCCAGTACTTC.

The chain combines TRBV29-1 with TRBJ2-7; D perhaps matches TRBD1 (5 bases). Germline CDR1 reads SQVTM; CDR2 reads ANQGSEA. Trimming stripped 5 bases from V and 1 base from J, with 18 bases between. CDR3 length equals 15 residues. The CDR3 region is CSVSSPSQVSYEQYF. The CDR3 DNA reads as TGCAGCGTTTCTTCGCCTTCACAGGTTTCCTACGAGCAGTACTTC.

The chain has TRBV5-1 and TRBJ2-6; D uncertain. This CDR3 has 16 amino acids. In germline, CDR1 is SGHRS, CDR2 YFSETQ. The germline V and J ends were trimmed by 2 bases and 0 bases, with 9 bases remaining between them. The CDR3 protein is CASSLRTYSGANVLTF. The CDR3 DNA reads as TGCGCCAGCAGCTTACGCACTTACTCTGGGGCCAACGTCCTGACTTTC. Full variable domain (missing parts from reference TRBV5-1 and TRBJ2-6): KAGVTQTPRYLIKTRGQQVTLSCSPISGHRSVSWYQQTPGQGLQFLFEYFSETQRNKGNFPGRFSGRQFSNSRSEMNVSTLELGDSALYLCASSLRTYSGANVLTFGAGSRLTVL.

The chain has TRBV28 and TRBJ2-2; 9 nucleotides agree with TRBD1. With 7 bases clipped from V and 5 bases from J, the junction kept 14 bases outside the gene matches. This CDR3 spans 17 amino acids. Germline CDR1 is MDHEN and CDR2 is SYDVKM. The CDR3 loop reads CASTPPPGQGATGELFF. The CDR3 coding sequence is TGTGCCAGCACCCCTCCACCGGGACAGGGTGCGACCGGGGAGCTGTTTTTT.

This clone was counted a single time. J is TRBJ1-4 and V is TRBV4-2; weak D call: TRBD1 (6 bases). Germline V lookup: CDR1 LGHNA, CDR2 YNFKEQ. The germline V and J ends were trimmed by 0 bases and 4 bases, with 12 bases remaining between them. CDR3 length equals 16 residues. The CDR3 nucleotides are TGTGCCAGCAGCCAAGAGGGTGGGGGCAATAATGAAAAACTGTTTTTT. Protein sequence: CASSQEGGGNNEKLFF.

This rearrangement joins TRBV5-4 to TRBJ2-2, with a tentative D call TRBD1 (6 bases). From germline, CDR1 is SGHNT and CDR2 YYREEE (reference sequence). The V gene lost 0 bases and the J gene lost 4 bases, with 10 bases spanning the gap. The CDR3 totals 15 residues. CDR3 DNA: TGTGCCAGCAGCTTGGCGGGGACAACCACCGGGGAGCTGTTTTTT. The encoded protein is CASSLAGTTTGELFF.

The genes are TRBV7-9 and TRBJ2-3; no reliable D call. CDR3 length: 15 amino acids. V lost 1 base and J lost 4, with 12 bases in between. Germline V gives CDR1 SEHNR, CDR2 FQNEAQ (reference sequence). The CDR3 DNA reads TGTGCCAGCAGCTTAGAGGCGGCTTCTGCAGATACGCAGTATTTT. It codes for CASSLEAASADTQYF.